This T cell receptor beta chain derives from a study of early T cells in non-severe SARS-CoV-2 infection. TCRdb used MiXCR to reprocess the 5' RACE reads, holding one entry per CDR3 protein. The table has 75,000 to 95,000 distinct CDR3 sequences, approximately 15% seen once; the top ten hold around 5%. Trimming pared 0 bases from V and 5 bases from J, leaving 12 bases between. The CDR3 length is 15 residues. Germline CDR1 is SGHRS and CDR2 is YFSETQ. This clonotype has just a few counts. This receptor was taken from an adult who was a healthcare worker with PCR-confirmed SARS-CoV-2 infection or an uninfected control (not recorded which). The J gene is TRBJ1-5, the V gene TRBV5-1, with a possible D match to TRBD1 (5 bases). The sequenced sample was whole blood, obtained at baseline. The CDR3 region is CASSLGTSKDQPQHF. CDR3 DNA sequence: TGCGCCAGCAGCTTGGGGACATCGAAAGATCAGCCCCAGCATTTT. The entire variable domain, with the rest obtained from reference TRBV5-1 and TRBJ1-5, is as follows: KAGVTQTPRYLIKTRGQQVTLSCSPISGHRSVSWYQQTPGQGLQFLFEYFSETQRNKGNFPGRFSGRQFSNSRSEMNVSTLELGDSALYLCASSLGTSKDQPQHFGDGTRLSIL.